The 30 T cell receptor beta chains below were found in one sample sequenced in a study of naive and memory T cell subsets. Four PCR rounds used nested alpha and beta constant region primers plus the SP2 primer. Via MiXCR, TCRdb re-called the 5' RACE reads, giving one row per CDR3 protein. The sample contains about 32,000 distinct CDR3 sequences, roughly 17% of which appear only once. A UMI-containing oligonucleotide was joined by 3' ligation to the TCR cDNA template. Every receptor here comes from a female donor in good health.

The rearrangement links TRBV18 to TRBJ2-5, with TRBD2 as a possible D gene (6 bases). CDR1 and CDR2 from the germline V gene are KGHSH and LQKENI. This CDR3 spans 15 amino acids. V lost 1 base to trimming and J lost 4 bases, with 13 bases between them. The CDR3 DNA reads TGTGCCAGCTCACCACGATCCGCGGGGACAGAGACCCAGTACTTC. This codes for CASSPRSAGTETQYF.

This chain connects TRBV6-2 or TRBV6-3 to TRBJ2-1, with 16 bases matching TRBD2. This CDR3 region has 19 residues. With V trimmed by 2 bases and J by 1 base, 5 bases remained unmatched. Germline values: CDR1 MNHEY, CDR2 SVGEGT. The DNA of the CDR3 is TGTGCCAGCAGTTACGTGGGACTAGCGGGGGGGCGATCCTACAATGAGCAGTTCTTC. As protein: CASSYVGLAGGRSYNEQFF.

The chain has TRBV14 and TRBJ2-5; possible D gene TRBD2, 5 bases. Trimming cost V 5 bases and J 1 base, with 14 bases left between them. Per germline, CDR1 SGHDN and CDR2 FVKESK. This CDR3 has 15 residues. CDR3 protein: CASSEGAHSQETQYF. For the CDR3, the DNA is TGTGCCAGCAGCGAGGGAGCGCACAGCCAAGAGACCCAGTACTTC.

This clonotype was detected ten times or more. This chain joins TRBV29-1 and TRBJ2-7; D perhaps matches TRBD2 (6 bases). In germline, CDR1 is SQVTM, CDR2 ANQGSEA. The germline V and J ends were trimmed by 4 bases and 2 bases, with 9 bases remaining between them. The CDR3 is made up of 12 amino acids. The chain's CDR3 is CSVGPGAYEQYF. In DNA, the CDR3 is TGCAGCGTTGGCCCGGGAGCCTACGAGCAGTACTTC.

The rearrangement uses TRBV5-1 and TRBJ2-3; D gene unclear. The CDR3 totals 12 residues. CDR1 is SGHRS, CDR2 YFSETQ, per germline. V was clipped by 3 bases and J by 2 bases, with 4 bases between them. The CDR3, as DNA: TGCGCCAGCAGCTCGACCACAGATACGCAGTATTTT. The encoded protein is CASSSTTDTQYF.

About this clonotype itself: This may stem from a read error, because a much larger clone lies one nucleotide away. The chain joins TRBV29-1 to TRBJ2-7, with D possibly TRBD2 on 5 matching bases. Germline CDR1 reads SQVTM; CDR2 reads ANQGSEA. CDR3 length: 10 residues. The CDR3 DNA is TGCAGCGCCGGAGACTACGAGCATTACTTC. It yields the protein CSAGDYEHYF.

This clonotype occurred many times. The genes are TRBV5-1 and TRBJ1-2; D might be TRBD1 (5 bases). CDR3 length: 13 amino acids. V was clipped by 1 base and J by 5 bases, with 9 bases between them. Germline CDR1 is SGHRS and CDR2 is YFSETQ. As DNA, the CDR3 is TGCGCCAGCAGCTTGCAGGGCGGTTATGGCTACACCTTC. It codes for CASSLQGGYGYTF.

This clonotype has a handful of counts. The V and J genes are TRBV20-1 and TRBJ2-2, with 7 positions matching TRBD2. Germline V lookup: CDR1 DFQATT, CDR2 SNEGSKA (reference sequence). This CDR3 region has 14 residues. After removal of 3 bases from V and 4 bases from J, the junction contained 5 bases not matched to a gene. CDR3 region: CSARGGVGTGELFF. CDR3 coding DNA: TGCAGTGCTAGGGGGGGGGTCGGCACCGGGGAGCTGTTTTTT.

This clonotype was detected ten times or more. The chain carries TRBV6-1 and TRBJ2-3; 8 bases are shared with TRBD2. This CDR3 has 16 residues. The V gene end was trimmed by 0 bases and the J gene end by 1 base; junction bases not matched to a gene: 3. Germline V gene sequence: CDR1 MNHNS, CDR2 SASEGT. This CDR3 reads CASSEARGGRTDTQYF. The DNA of the CDR3 is TGTGCCAGCAGTGAAGCCCGGGGGGGACGCACAGATACGCAGTATTTT.

This clonotype was seen more than once but under ten times. The junction differs from germline at one of its ends, possibly a read error. This chain's CDR3 is CSVTTGTPLNYGDTF. DNA for the CDR3: TGCAGCGTCACCACCGGGACACCCCTGAACTATGGCGACACCTTC. This chain uses TRBV29-1 with TRBJ1-2; TRBD1 might be the D (6 bases). The CDR3 covers 15 residues. CDR1 is SQVTM, CDR2 ANQGSEA, per germline.

This clonotype was counted only a few times. The CDR3 protein is CASSDEGTSGGLAKNIQYF. CDR3 DNA sequence: TGTGCCAGCAGTGACGAAGGAACTAGCGGGGGCCTAGCCAAAAACATTCAGTACTTC. The chain links TRBV6-1 to TRBJ2-4; 11 bases match TRBD2. V shed 3 bases, J shed 0 bases, and the junction held 10 bases outside the gene matches. Looked up from germline, CDR1 is MNHNS and CDR2 is SASEGT. This CDR3 is 19 amino acids long.

Of note for this clonotype: A clone one base away is much larger, so this may be a read error. The chain employs TRBV29-1 and TRBJ2-1; either TRBD1 or TRBD2 may supply D (5 bases each). CDR1 is SQVTM and CDR2 is ANQGSEA in the germline V gene. CDR3 size: 11 residues. V was cut by 2 bases and J by 11 bases, with 10 bases left in between. CDR3 in amino acids: CSVEWGNKQFF. Written as DNA, the CDR3 is TGCAGCGTTGAATGGGGGAATAAGCAGTTCTTC.

This clonotype was seen repeatedly, ten times or more. V gene TRBV5-1 combines with J gene TRBJ2-5; D remains unclear. Trimming removed 1 base at V and 0 bases at J, with 4 bases between. The germline gives CDR1 SGHRS, CDR2 YFSETQ. The CDR3 is made up of 13 amino acids. CDR3 bases: TGCGCCAGCAGCTTGTCAAACCAAGAGACCCAGTACTTC. Its translation: CASSLSNQETQYF.

This clonotype was seen at least ten times. The chain carries TRBV20-1 and TRBJ2-7; D uncertain. CDR1 and CDR2 from the germline V gene are DFQATT and SNEGSKA (reference sequence). V lost 3 bases to trimming and J lost 0 bases, with 15 bases between them. The CDR3 has 15 residues. The CDR3 region is CSASSRSVVSYEQYF. The CDR3 DNA reads TGCAGTGCTAGTTCTAGGAGCGTAGTCTCCTACGAGCAGTACTTC.

This clonotype was detected many times. The chain joins TRBV29-1 to TRBJ2-3; a weak D match, TRBD1 (7 bases). Germline lookup yields CDR1 SQVTM and CDR2 ANQGSEA. The CDR3 has 15 amino acids. The V end was cut by 4 bases, the J end by 3 bases, with 17 bases between. The CDR3 DNA follows: TGCAGCGTTGGCCCGGCGGGACAGTGGACAGATACGCAGTATTTT. Its protein is CSVGPAGQWTDTQYF.

This clonotype has a count of ten or more. The V call is TRBV5-1, the J call TRBJ2-5; D ambiguous. CDR1 is SGHRS and CDR2 is YFSETQ in the germline V gene. The V and J ends lost 4 bases and 5 bases respectively, with 18 bases between them. There are 15 residues in the CDR3. Here the CDR3 reads CASSALTRGTETQYF. CDR3 nucleotide sequence: TGCGCCAGCAGCGCCCTCACCCGCGGTACGGAGACCCAGTACTTC. The full variable domain, rest sourced from reference TRBV5-1 and TRBJ2-5, is KAGVTQTPRYLIKTRGQQVTLSCSPISGHRSVSWYQQTPGQGLQFLFEYFSETQRNKGNFPGRFSGRQFSNSRSEMNVSTLELGDSALYLCASSALTRGTETQYFGPGTRLLVL.

V is TRBV10-3 and J is TRBJ1-1; D call uncertain. Germline CDR1 is ENHRY and CDR2 is SYGVKD. Trimming removed 0 bases from V and 1 base from J, with 9 bases in between. The CDR3 is 15 residues long. The CDR3 protein is CAISESAGSNTEAFF. CDR3 in DNA: TGTGCCATCAGTGAGTCCGCAGGCTCGAACACTGAAGCTTTCTTT.

This chain connects TRBV29-1 to TRBJ1-2; possibly TRBD1 for D (5 bases). Between the trimmed V and J ends, which lost 6 bases and 3 bases, there was a span of 11 bases. Germline assignment: CDR1 SQVTM and CDR2 ANQGSEA. There are 12 residues in the CDR3. The CDR3 sequence is CSVTRGDYGYTF. The CDR3 DNA reads TGCAGCGTAACTAGAGGGGACTATGGCTACACCTTC.

This clonotype rates as medium-sized (0.01 to 0.1%). The chain couples TRBV20-1 to TRBJ1-1; unclear D gene. The CDR3 contains 12 residues. Germline V lookup: CDR1 DFQATT, CDR2 SNEGSKA (reference sequence). Trimming shortened V by 3 bases and J by 5 bases, and 10 bases separated the two germline ends. CDR3 DNA: TGCAGTGCTAGTGTGGGTTCAACTGAAGCTTTCTTT. Translated: CSASVGSTEAFF.

This clonotype was seen once. V usage is TRBV6-1 and J usage is TRBJ1-5, with D unclear. The germline CDR1 and CDR2 sequences are MNHNS and SASEGT. This CDR3 contains 12 residues. V was cut by 1 base and J by 7 bases, with 5 bases left in between. CDR3 bases: TGTGCCAGCAGTGAAGGGCAACAGCCCCAGCATTTT. Protein: CASSEGQQPQHF.

V gene TRBV29-1 combines with J gene TRBJ2-7, with D hard to call. The CDR3 is made up of 11 amino acids. Germline-derived CDR1 and CDR2 are SQVTM and ANQGSEA. Trimming removed 7 bases at V and 1 base at J, with 8 bases between. In DNA, the CDR3 is TGCAGCGCGACAAGATCCTACGAGCAGTACTTC. This gives the protein CSATRSYEQYF.

This clonotype is termed medium-sized. V is TRBV20-1 and J is TRBJ1-6; D not resolved. Trimming left V 4 bases short and J 7 bases short, with 11 bases between. Looked up from germline, CDR1 is DFQATT and CDR2 is SNEGSKA (reference sequence). This CDR3 has 13 amino acids. CDR3 DNA: TGCAGTGCTACCCCGACACGGAATTCACCCCTCCACTTT. This gives the protein CSATPTRNSPLHF.

This clonotype was counted many times. The V gene is TRBV29-1, the J gene TRBJ2-2, with D unresolved. From germline, CDR1 is SQVTM and CDR2 ANQGSEA. The CDR3 length is 13 residues. The V end was cut by 4 bases, the J end by 6 bases, with 12 bases between. The CDR3 DNA reads TGCAGCGTTGGTTTAGGGTATGCCGGGGAGCTGTTTTTT. Translated: CSVGLGYAGELFF.

The table lists this clonotype with many counts. The chain has TRBV20-1 and TRBJ2-7; 7 nucleotides align to TRBD2. This CDR3 comprises 14 residues. Germline-derived CDR1 and CDR2 are DFQATT and SNEGSKA (reference sequence). The ends lost 6 bases at V and 3 bases at J; junction bases unmatched: 11. This chain's CDR3 is CSAKGPRGDYEQYF. CDR3 in DNA: TGCAGTGCCAAGGGCCCCCGGGGGGACTACGAGCAGTACTTC.

The rearrangement uses TRBV29-1 and TRBJ1-6; 9 nucleotides agree with TRBD1. V dropped 7 bases and J dropped 5; count of bases not matched to a gene: 6. Germline CDR1 and CDR2: SQVTM and ANQGSEA. The CDR3 consists of 14 residues. The CDR3 sequence is CSARTGENNSPLHF. DNA for the CDR3: TGCAGCGCCCGGACAGGGGAGAATAATTCACCCCTCCACTTT.

The V call is TRBV18, the J call TRBJ2-1, with D maybe TRBD1 (5 bases). CDR1 and CDR2 (germline): KGHSH, LQKENI. The CDR3 is 17 amino acids. The V end lost 3 bases, the J end lost 0 bases, and 15 bases lay between the germline ends. The CDR3 DNA reads as TGTGCCAGCTCACCGGTATCTGGGGCCAGCTCCTACAATGAGCAGTTCTTC. Translated: CASSPVSGASSYNEQFF.

This chain connects TRBV20-1 to TRBJ1-2; D perhaps matches TRBD1 (5 bases). The CDR3 covers 15 residues. Germline V gene sequence: CDR1 DFQATT, CDR2 SNEGSKA (reference sequence). V was cut by 6 bases and J by 0 bases, with 17 bases left in between. The CDR3 reads CSAFGEDTANYGYTF. The CDR3 DNA reads TGCAGTGCGTTTGGCGAGGACACCGCTAACTATGGCTACACCTTC.

The chain combines TRBV6-5 with TRBJ2-1; 9 bases agree with TRBD1. The germline V gene encodes CDR1 MNHEY and CDR2 SVGAGI. The ends lost 8 bases at V and 7 bases at J; junction bases unmatched: 12. The CDR3 loop spans 15 amino acids. The CDR3 DNA sequence: TGTGCCAGCGGCCTTGCCGGGACAGGGAGTAATGAGCAGTTCTTC. It is translated as CASGLAGTGSNEQFF.

There are many counts of this clonotype. The chain links TRBV20-1 to TRBJ1-6; weak D call: TRBD1 (6 bases). This CDR3 has 12 amino acids. The V end lost 5 bases, the J end lost 8 bases, and 10 bases lay between the germline ends. Germline CDR1 DFQATT, CDR2 SNEGSKA (reference sequence). CDR3 sequence: CSAVKGDSPLHF. The CDR3 DNA follows: TGCAGTGCTGTAAAGGGGGATTCACCCCTCCACTTT.

This clonotype showed up many times. The V gene is TRBV29-1, the J gene TRBJ2-5; 7 bases fit TRBD2. V shed 7 bases, J shed 5 bases, and the junction held 7 bases outside the gene matches. The germline gives CDR1 SQVTM, CDR2 ANQGSEA. CDR3 length: 12 residues. This CDR3 is CSATPGRETQYF. The CDR3 DNA sequence: TGCAGCGCCACCCCCGGGAGGGAGACCCAGTACTTC.